The 24 T cell receptor beta chains below all came from one sample that was sequenced in a study of control samples from healthy donors and cancer patients. Profiled with immunoSEQ multiplex PCR; TCRdb holds only in-frame clones, not every one. The sample yields 57,000 or so clones, around 90% seen once. The sample consisted of PBMCs. The receptors were sampled from a man aged 55 to 69 with colorectal cancer.

The chain recombines TRBV2 with TRBJ2-5; tentative D call: TRBD2 (6 bases). CDR3 length equals 15 residues. The V gene's germline CDR1 is SNHLY and CDR2 FYNNEI. V was pared by 4 bases and J by 3 bases, with 15 bases between. CDR3 in DNA: TGTGCCAGCAGTGGGCTGGGACTGGGCGAAGAGACCCAGTACTTC. Its protein is CASSGLGLGEETQYF. Full variable domain (outside the CDR3, taken from reference TRBV2 and TRBJ2-5): EPEVTQTPSHQVTQMGQEVILRCVPISNHLYFYWYRQILGQKVEFLVSFYNNEISEKSEIFDDQFSVERPDGSNFTLKIRSTKLEDSAMYFCASSGLGLGEETQYFGPGTRLLVL.

V usage is TRBV5-4 and J usage is TRBJ1-2; D not resolved. The CDR3 extends over 12 amino acids. V was trimmed by 4 bases and J by 2 bases, leaving 6 bases between them. CDR1 is SGHNT, CDR2 YYREEE, per germline (reference sequence). CDR3 region: CASSLDNYGYTF. CDR3 in DNA: TGTGCCAGCAGCCTAGACAACTATGGCTACACCTTC.

V gene TRBV5-5 combines with J gene TRBJ1-5; unclear D gene. The CDR3 consists of 13 residues. V was pared by 4 bases and J by 4 bases, with 9 bases between. The germline CDR1 and CDR2 sequences are SGHKS and YYEKEE (reference sequence). CDR3 DNA sequence: TGTGCCAGCAGCCTATCGACGAATCAGCCCCAGCATTTT. Amino acid sequence: CASSLSTNQPQHF.

The rearrangement joins TRBV30 to TRBJ1-4, with no clear D. Deletions cut 8 bases from V and 8 bases from J, with 12 bases between. The CDR3 is 11 residues long. Germline V gives CDR1 GTSNPN, CDR2 SVGIG (reference sequence). This chain's CDR3 is CALSRKEKLFF. The CDR3, as DNA: TGTGCCCTCTCCCGGAAGGAAAAACTGTTTTTT.

The chain employs TRBV29-1 and TRBJ2-2; 8 nucleotides agree with TRBD2. Germline lookup yields CDR1 SQVTM and CDR2 ANQGSEA. This CDR3 is built from 13 residues. With V trimmed by 6 bases and J by 4 bases, 4 bases remained unmatched. CDR3 loop: CSVRGATTGELFF. CDR3 DNA: TGCAGCGTGCGGGGGGCCACCACCGGGGAGCTGTTTTTT.

V is TRBV6-5 and J is TRBJ1-4, with D perhaps TRBD1 (5 bases). Trimming took off 0 bases at V and 8 bases at J, with 13 bases between the two ends. The CDR3 has 15 amino acids. Germline loops: CDR1 MNHEY, CDR2 SVGAGI. The CDR3 nucleotides are TGTGCCAGCAGTTACTCACAGGCCTCGGGGGAAAAACTGTTTTTT. Protein product: CASSYSQASGEKLFF.

V is TRBV6-5 and J is TRBJ1-1; tentative D call: TRBD1 (5 bases). Germline CDR1 is MNHEY and CDR2 is SVGAGI. The CDR3 runs 13 residues. Trimming left V 6 bases short and J 7 bases short, with 15 bases between. CDR3 DNA: TGTGCCAGCAGGTTCAGGGCCCACCTTGAAGCTTTCTTT. Translated: CASRFRAHLEAFF.

This chain links TRBV2 with TRBJ2-7, with 8 bases identical to TRBD1. After removal of 6 bases from V and 2 bases from J, the junction contained 9 bases not matched to a gene. Looked up from germline, CDR1 is SNHLY and CDR2 is FYNNEI. The CDR3 sequence is 15 residues long. CDR3 loop: CASSVDRAPTYEQYF. The CDR3 coding sequence is TGTGCCAGCAGCGTGGACAGGGCGCCAACCTACGAGCAGTACTTC.

The V and J genes are TRBV7-9 and TRBJ2-1, with D perhaps given as TRBD1 or TRBD2 (5 bases each). Germline CDR1 and CDR2: SEHNR and FQNEAQ (reference sequence). Trimming left V 2 bases short and J 8 bases short, with 19 bases between. The CDR3 spans 16 residues. This CDR3 reads CASSLYRGGGTDEQFF. The DNA of the CDR3 is TGTGCCAGCAGCTTATACCGAGGTGGGGGTACGGATGAGCAGTTCTTC.

This clone was seen just once. The rearrangement links TRBV3-1 (or the pseudogene TRBV3-2) to TRBJ2-1; 11 bases are a match to TRBD2. The J segment lost 0 bases and the V segment lost 10 bases, leaving 17 bases of the junction unmatched. CDR1 and CDR2 from the germline V gene are LGHDT and YNNKEL (reference sequence). CDR3 length equals 19 residues. This CDR3 reads CATRGVVAGGPGSYNEQFF. CDR3 in DNA: TGTGCCACGAGAGGGGTAGTAGCGGGGGGGCCCGGCTCCTACAATGAGCAGTTCTTC.

This clone turned up a few times. The gene calls are TRBV5-4 and TRBJ2-6; 9 bases agree with TRBD2. V lost 7 bases and J lost 0; bases outside the gene matches: 11. From germline, CDR1 is SGHNT and CDR2 YYREEE (reference sequence). This CDR3 is built from 18 residues. The chain's CDR3 is CASGSVPSGVSGANVLTF. As DNA, the CDR3 is TGTGCCAGCGGATCAGTACCTAGCGGGGTCTCTGGGGCCAACGTCCTGACTTTC.

This clone was recorded once. The chain employs TRBV5-4 and TRBJ1-2, with 10 bases identical to TRBD1. The CDR3 extends over 15 amino acids. CDR1 is SGHNT and CDR2 is YYREEE in the germline V gene (reference sequence). With V trimmed by 0 bases and J by 3 bases, 2 bases remained unmatched. The CDR3 reads CASSLGDRGDYGYTF. Here the CDR3 DNA reads TGTGCCAGCAGCTTGGGGGACAGGGGAGACTATGGCTACACCTTC.

This clone was counted between two and nine times. This sequence joins TRBV6-1 and TRBJ2-3; D unclear. Trimming took 1 base from V and 4 from J, leaving 12 bases between them. CDR3 size: 15 residues. Per germline, CDR1 MNHNS and CDR2 SASEGT. The CDR3: CASSEGWGRADTQYF. In DNA form, the CDR3 reads TGTGCCAGCAGTGAAGGTTGGGGAAGGGCAGATACGCAGTATTTT.

The rearrangement uses TRBV19 and TRBJ1-6; D ambiguous. CDR1 and CDR2 (germline): LNHDA, SQIVND (reference sequence). This CDR3 has 15 residues. Trimming took 1 base from V and 2 from J, leaving 6 bases between them. The CDR3, as DNA: TGTGCCAGTAGTATAGGTAGAGCCTATAATTCACCCCTCCACTTT. The encoded protein is CASSIGRAYNSPLHF.

The chain has TRBV7-9 and TRBJ2-1; D is unresolved. This CDR3 contains 15 residues. Trimming removed 5 bases from V and 4 bases from J, with 15 bases in between. Germline lookup yields CDR1 SEHNR and CDR2 FQNEAQ (reference sequence). CDR3 bases: TGTGCCAGCAGCACGGACGGATCCAGGTACAATGAGCAGTTCTTC. Protein product: CASSTDGSRYNEQFF.

A single count supports this clone. The V and J genes are TRBV11-3 and TRBJ2-2; no reliable D call. CDR1 SGHNT and CDR2 YENEEA come from the germline V gene. This CDR3 contains 14 residues. Trimming took off 5 bases at V and 7 bases at J, with 14 bases between the two ends. CDR3 amino acids: CASSPSGVGGELFF. The CDR3 region has the DNA TGTGCCAGCAGCCCATCAGGAGTTGGCGGGGAGCTGTTTTTT.

The rearrangement uses TRBV28 and TRBJ1-1; possibly TRBD1 for D (5 bases). This CDR3 is built from 13 residues. The germline V gene encodes CDR1 MDHEN and CDR2 SYDVKM. The V and J ends lost 6 bases and 5 bases respectively, with 13 bases between them. As DNA, the CDR3 is TGTGCCAGCAGACCCACGCACAGGACTGAAGCTTTCTTT. Its protein is CASRPTHRTEAFF. The full variable domain, rest sourced from reference TRBV28 and TRBJ1-1, is DVKVTQSSRYLVKRTGEKVFLECVQDMDHENMFWYRQDPGLGLRLIYFSYDVKMKEKGDIPEGYSVSREKKERFSLILESASTNQTSMYLCASRPTHRTEAFFGQGTRLTVV.

The chain has TRBV12-5 and TRBJ1-5, with 9 bases lining up with TRBD1. The CDR3 loop spans 14 amino acids. The germline CDR1 and CDR2 sequences are LGHNT and FRNRAP. V trimming: 5 bases; J trimming: 4 bases; junction bases outside the gene matches: 3. The CDR3 is CASGQGQGNQPQHF. DNA for the CDR3: TGTGCTAGTGGTCAGGGACAGGGTAATCAGCCCCAGCATTTT.

The gene calls are TRBV7-9 and TRBJ2-1, with D perhaps being TRBD1 or TRBD2 (5 bases each). V dropped 8 bases and J dropped 2 bases, with 22 bases sitting between them. Germline V gene lookup returns CDR1 SEHNR and CDR2 FQNEAQ (reference sequence). This CDR3 is 17 amino acids long. Here the CDR3 DNA reads TGTGCCAGCTCACCTCCGGGACGGATGGGCCCCTACAATGAGCAGTTCTTC. Protein: CASSPPGRMGPYNEQFF.

The chain joins TRBV6-5 to TRBJ2-3; D may be TRBD1 or TRBD2 (6 bases each). This CDR3 has 14 amino acids. V was shortened by 5 bases and J by 5 bases, with 14 bases between the two germline ends. CDR1 is MNHEY, CDR2 SVGAGI, per germline. CDR3 in amino acids: CASSRVGGGDTQYF. The CDR3 DNA follows: TGTGCCAGCAGTCGGGTGGGGGGCGGAGATACGCAGTATTTT.

The chain recombines TRBV12-3 or TRBV12-4 with TRBJ2-7; 7 bases are shared with TRBD1. This CDR3 is 13 amino acids long. V shed 6 bases and J 4 bases; nucleotides not matched to a gene: 6. CDR3 DNA sequence: TGTGCCAGCAGCGGGGACAGTCATTACGAGCAGTACTTC. Amino acids: CASSGDSHYEQYF.

The chain links TRBV28 to TRBJ2-1, with D perhaps TRBD1 (5 bases). Trimming removed 7 bases at V and 10 bases at J, with 26 bases between. Germline V gives CDR1 MDHEN, CDR2 SYDVKM. The CDR3 is 16 amino acids. CDR3: CASKSHLGVGLWEQFF. The CDR3 DNA sequence: TGTGCCAGCAAATCTCATCTAGGGGTCGGCCTGTGGGAGCAGTTCTTC.

J is TRBJ2-5 and V is TRBV11-1; perhaps TRBD1 as D (8 bases). Germline lookup yields CDR1 SGHAT and CDR2 FQDESV (reference sequence). This CDR3 contains 15 residues. V gave up 5 bases and J gave up 5 bases, with 18 bases separating them. The CDR3 DNA sequence: TGTGCCAGCAGCCCCACAGGGGGGGAGTGGGAGACCCAGTACTTC. Residues: CASSPTGGEWETQYF.

V and J are TRBV30 and TRBJ2-3; no definite D call. V shed 0 bases and J shed 6 bases, with 7 bases lying between them. The CDR3 length is 12 residues. CDR1 is GTSNPN and CDR2 is SVGIG in the germline V gene (reference sequence). The CDR3: CAWSVGWDTQYF. The CDR3 region has the DNA TGTGCCTGGAGTGTGGGGTGGGATACGCAGTATTTT.